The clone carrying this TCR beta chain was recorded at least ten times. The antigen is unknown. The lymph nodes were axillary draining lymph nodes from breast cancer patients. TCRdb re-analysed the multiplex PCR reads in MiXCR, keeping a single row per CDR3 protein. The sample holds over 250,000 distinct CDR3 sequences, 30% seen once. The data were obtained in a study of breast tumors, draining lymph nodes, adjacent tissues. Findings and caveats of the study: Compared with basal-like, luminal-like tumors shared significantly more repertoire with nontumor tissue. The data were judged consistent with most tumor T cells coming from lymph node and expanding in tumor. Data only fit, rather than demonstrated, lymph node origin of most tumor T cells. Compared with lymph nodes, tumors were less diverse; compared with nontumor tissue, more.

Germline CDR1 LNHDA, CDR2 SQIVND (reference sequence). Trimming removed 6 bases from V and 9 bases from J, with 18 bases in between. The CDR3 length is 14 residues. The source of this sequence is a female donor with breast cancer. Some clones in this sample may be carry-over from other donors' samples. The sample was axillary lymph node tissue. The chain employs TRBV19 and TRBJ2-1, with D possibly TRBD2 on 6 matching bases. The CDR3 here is CASRRDLDTGEQFF. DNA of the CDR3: TGTGCCAGTAGGCGGGACCTAGATACTGGTGAGCAGTTCTTC.